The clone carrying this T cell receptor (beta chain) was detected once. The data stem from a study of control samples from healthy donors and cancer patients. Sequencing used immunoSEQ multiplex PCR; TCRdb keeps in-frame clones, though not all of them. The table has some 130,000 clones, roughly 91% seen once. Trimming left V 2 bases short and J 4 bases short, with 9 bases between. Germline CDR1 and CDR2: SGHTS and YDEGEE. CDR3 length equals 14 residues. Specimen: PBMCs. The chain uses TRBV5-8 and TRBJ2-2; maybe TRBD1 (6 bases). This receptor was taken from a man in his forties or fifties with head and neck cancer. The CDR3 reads CASSFTGTTGELFF. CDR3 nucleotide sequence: TGTGCCAGCAGCTTCACAGGGACCACCGGGGAGCTGTTTTTT.